The 4 T cell receptor beta chains given below trace back to one sample, sequenced in a study of beta chain features in type 1 diabetes. The antigens of these receptors remain unknown. Whole-study findings and limits: All four CD4+ subsets from Type 1 diabetes patients carried moderately but significantly shorter TCRB CDR3s.

The whole isolated RNA underwent reverse transcription, so sequencing captured expressed TCRB transcripts. Assay used: immunoSEQ multiplex PCR; TCRdb lists only in-frame clones, some missing. The sample includes over 200,000 clones, roughly 11% of them seen just once. Material: naive CD4+ T cells from blood. These receptors were taken from a man under 40 with type 1 diabetes.

The chain joins TRBV21-1 to TRBJ2-2; no check of the table's D call, TRBD1, against the DNA was made. TRBV21-1 is listed as a pseudogene. The CDR3 is made up of 20 amino acids. The CDR3 loop reads CASSKVHGDRGRKNTGELFF. In nucleotides, the CDR3 is TGTGCCAGCAGCAAAGTTCATGGGGACAGGGGGCGAAAGAACACCGGGGAGCTGTTTTTT.

V and J are TRBV9 and TRBJ2-7, with D tentatively TRBD1 (6 bases). CDR3 size: 14 residues. The ends were cut back, 4 bases at V and 2 bases at J, with 13 bases in the middle. Germline V CDR1 and CDR2: SGDLS, YYNGEE. The CDR3 DNA follows: TGTGCCAGCAGCCGTCAAACAGGGACCTACGAGCAGTACTTC. Translation gives CASSRQTGTYEQYF.

The V and J genes are TRBV25-1 and TRBJ1-4; D is unresolved. Germline lookup yields CDR1 MGHDK and CDR2 SYGVNS. The V end was cut by 2 bases, the J end by 0 bases, with 7 bases between. The CDR3 runs 15 residues. The CDR3 here is CASSEIGATNEKLFF. The CDR3 DNA sequence: TGTGCCAGCAGTGAAATTGGAGCAACTAATGAAAAACTGTTTTTT. The full variable domain, rest sourced from reference TRBV25-1 and TRBJ1-4, is EADIYQTPRYLVIGTGKKITLECSQTMGHDKMYWYQQDPGMELHLIHYSYGVNSTEKGDLSSESTVSRIRTEHFPLTLESARPSHTSQYLCASSEIGATNEKLFFGSGTQLSVL.

This clone was found a few times. Other DNA sequences of this sample code for an identical CDR3. The V and J genes are TRBV6-5 and TRBJ1-1; D is uncertain. The CDR3 has 13 residues. Germline loops: CDR1 MNHEY, CDR2 SVGAGI. Deletions cut 3 bases from V and 1 base from J, with 6 bases between. The DNA of the CDR3 is TGTGCCAGCAGTTATCGAGGGAACACTGAAGCTTTCTTT. It codes for CASSYRGNTEAFF.